One and the same sample provided the 30 T cell receptor beta chains below, sequenced in a study of CD8+CD57+ T cells in acquired aplastic anemia. The template used for profiling TCR beta VDJ and CDR3 was genomic DNA. TCRdb ran MiXCR on the reads and lists one entry per CDR3 protein. The data contain 150,000 to 200,000 distinct CDR3 sequences, around 45% of them seen just once; the ten biggest clones take up under 3%. Sequencing used sorted CD4+, CD8+, or CD8+CD57+ T cells (not recorded which) from PBMCs. The receptor source for this set is a human donor in good health.

There are many counts of this clonotype. The chain uses TRBV20-1 and TRBJ1-2; 7 nucleotides line up with TRBD1. Germline loops: CDR1 DFQATT, CDR2 SNEGSKA (reference sequence). The CDR3 consists of 19 residues. V lost 2 bases to trimming and J lost 7 bases; unmatched junction nucleotides: 25. The CDR3 nucleotides are TGCAGTGCTAGACTACAACCACGGGGACAGACAGAATCCCGATTTGGCTACACCTTC. Encoded protein: CSARLQPRGQTESRFGYTF.

This clonotype appeared many times. The chain employs TRBV7-3 and TRBJ2-1; D is perhaps TRBD1 or TRBD2 (5 bases each). Germline V CDR1 and CDR2: SGHTA, FQGTGA. The germline V and J ends were trimmed by 1 base and 9 bases, with 19 bases remaining between them. The CDR3 is made up of 16 amino acids. The CDR3 bases are TGTGCCAGCAGCTTAAGTGGGACCAAATCGGGGTCTGAGCAGTTCTTC. Protein sequence: CASSLSGTKSGSEQFF. Together with reference TRBV7-3 and TRBJ2-1, the CDR3 gives the full variable domain: GAGVSQTPSNKVTEKGKYVELRCDPISGHTALYWYRQSLGQGPEFLIYFQGTGAADDSGLPNDRFFAVRPEGSVSTLKIQRTERGDSAVYLCASSLSGTKSGSEQFFGPGTRLTVL.

This clonotype was detected many times. This chain connects TRBV9 to TRBJ2-7; D perhaps matches TRBD2 (6 bases). Germline CDR1 and CDR2: SGDLS and YYNGEE. CDR3 size: 15 residues. V dropped 2 bases and J dropped 0 bases, with 12 bases sitting between them. CDR3: CASSVSGVNSYEQYF. In DNA, the CDR3 is TGTGCCAGCAGCGTTTCGGGGGTCAACTCCTACGAGCAGTACTTC.

The V call is TRBV25-1, the J call TRBJ1-6; 11 bases fit TRBD1. Per the germline V gene, CDR1 is MGHDK and CDR2 is SYGVNS. V shed 4 bases and J 10 bases; nucleotides not matched to a gene: 6. The CDR3 has 15 residues. CDR3 sequence: CASSVYGTGGSPLHF. CDR3 bases: TGTGCCAGCAGTGTTTACGGGACAGGGGGATCACCCCTCCACTTT.

This clonotype was recorded many times. The chain links TRBV19 to TRBJ2-2, with 13 bases lining up with TRBD2. The CDR3 loop spans 17 amino acids. Germline CDR1 is LNHDA and CDR2 is SQIVND (reference sequence). Losses at the gene ends were 3 bases for V and 5 bases for J; bases not matched to a gene: 6. CDR3: CASSIRTSGSRTGELFF. The CDR3 nucleotides read TGTGCCAGTAGTATTAGGACTAGCGGGAGTAGGACCGGGGAGCTGTTTTTT.

This clonotype was counted a single time. The rearrangement uses TRBV29-1 and TRBJ1-3; tentatively, D is TRBD1 (5 bases). Per germline, CDR1 SQVTM and CDR2 ANQGSEA. V was pared by 5 bases and J by 2 bases, with 7 bases between. CDR3 size: 12 residues. Here the CDR3 reads CSVRDPGNTIYF. CDR3 DNA: TGCAGCGTTAGGGACCCTGGAAACACCATATATTTT.

This clonotype was observed a few times. The rearrangement joins TRBV12-3 or TRBV12-4 to TRBJ1-1, with D possibly being TRBD1 (5 bases). CDR3 size: 11 residues. Deletions cut 5 bases from V and 5 bases from J, with 6 bases between. For the CDR3, the DNA is TGTGCCAGCAGTCGACAGACTGAAGCTTTCTTT. This gives the protein CASSRQTEAFF.

This chain uses TRBV24-1 with TRBJ2-3, with D tentatively TRBD2 (5 bases). Looked up from germline, CDR1 is KGHDR and CDR2 is SFDVKD. The germline V and J ends were trimmed by 10 bases and 4 bases, with 11 bases remaining between them. The CDR3 has 12 amino acids. The CDR3 spells CATGVGADTQYF. The CDR3 DNA reads TGTGCCACGGGAGTTGGCGCAGATACGCAGTATTTT.

The chain recombines TRBV14 with TRBJ1-3; D ambiguous. The CDR3 has 18 residues. CDR1 SGHDN and CDR2 FVKESK come from the germline V gene. Trimming took off 1 base at V and 0 bases at J, with 16 bases between the two ends. CDR3 loop: CASSQVVLSPSSGNTIYF. As DNA, the CDR3 is TGTGCCAGCAGCCAAGTAGTTCTCAGCCCGAGCTCTGGAAACACCATATATTTT. Drawing the rest from reference TRBV14 and TRBJ1-3, the complete variable domain is EAGVTQFPSHSVIEKGQTVTLRCDPISGHDNLYWYRRVMGKEIKFLLHFVKESKQDESGMPNNRFLAERTGGTYSTLKVQPAELEDSGVYFCASSQVVLSPSSGNTIYFGEGSWLTVV.

This clonotype was counted many times. The chain couples TRBV7-9 to TRBJ2-7, with no clear D. The CDR3 extends over 12 amino acids. Trimming removed 5 bases from V and 7 bases from J, with 12 bases in between. Germline CDR1 SEHNR, CDR2 FQNEAQ (reference sequence). The CDR3 coding sequence is TGTGCCAGCAGCCCGGCCCGTGGTGAGCAGTACTTC. Translated, it gives CASSPARGEQYF.

On this clonotype: A read error is likely, as this CDR3 ends without the conserved phenylalanine or tryptophan. The chain is built from TRBV4-3 and TRBJ2-7; 9 nucleotides align to TRBD1. Germline V gene data show CDR1 as LGHNA and CDR2 as YSLEER. This CDR3 is 14 amino acids long. Losses at the gene ends were 3 bases for V and 6 bases for J; bases not matched to a gene: 6. CDR3 nucleotide sequence: TGCGCCAGCAGCCAGCCGGGACAGGGTCCCGAGCAGTACCTC. It translates to CASSQPGQGPEQYL.

This clonotype was seen a few times. The chain employs TRBV28 and TRBJ2-5, with 13 bases lining up with TRBD2. Germline CDR1 reads MDHEN; CDR2 reads SYDVKM. CDR3 length: 16 amino acids. Trimming took 5 bases from V and 4 from J; bases not matched to a gene: 7. The CDR3 protein is CASSPGLAGVLETQYF. The CDR3, as DNA: TGTGCCAGCAGTCCAGGACTAGCGGGAGTATTAGAGACCCAGTACTTC. The variable domain in full, with the rest retrieved from reference TRBV28 and TRBJ2-5, is DVKVTQSSRYLVKRTGEKVFLECVQDMDHENMFWYRQDPGLGLRLIYFSYDVKMKEKGDIPEGYSVSREKKERFSLILESASTNQTSMYLCASSPGLAGVLETQYFGPGTRLLVL.

The rearrangement links TRBV20-1 to TRBJ2-7, with a weak D call TRBD2 (6 bases). Germline V gene lookup returns CDR1 DFQATT and CDR2 SNEGSKA (reference sequence). V lost 3 bases and J lost 4, with 16 bases in between. The CDR3 is 14 residues long. The CDR3 is CSASLRETRYEQYF. CDR3 in DNA: TGCAGTGCTAGTTTACGGGAGACTAGATACGAGCAGTACTTC.

This clonotype was seen at least ten times. J is TRBJ2-3 and V is TRBV4-1, with a tentative D call TRBD2 (5 bases). Trimming cost V 0 bases and J 3 bases, with 7 bases left between them. CDR3 length equals 14 residues. Germline V gene sequence: CDR1 MGHRA, CDR2 YSYEKL. The CDR3 nucleotides read TGCGCCAGCAGCCAAGATCCGGGGACAGATACGCAGTATTTT. This encodes CASSQDPGTDTQYF.

The table lists this clonotype with a few counts. The chain joins TRBV28 to TRBJ2-5, with D possibly TRBD1 on 5 matching bases. The CDR3 has 15 residues. Germline values: CDR1 MDHEN, CDR2 SYDVKM. Between the trimmed V and J ends, which lost 5 bases and 3 bases, there was a span of 16 bases. Written as DNA, the CDR3 is TGTGCCAGCAGTGGGTACAGGAAGAGAAAAGAGACCCAGTACTTC. Residues: CASSGYRKRKETQYF.

The sample holds many counts of this clonotype. The chain joins TRBV7-9 to TRBJ2-2, with TRBD2 matching 9 bases. The CDR3 is 16 residues long. The V and J ends lost 3 bases and 0 bases, in that order; junction bases with no gene match: 2. CDR1 and CDR2 from the germline V gene are SEHNR and FQNEAQ (reference sequence). CDR3 in amino acids: CASSFRLAANTGELFF. In nucleotides, the CDR3 is TGTGCCAGCAGCTTCAGACTAGCGGCGAACACCGGGGAGCTGTTTTTT.

J is TRBJ1-6 and V is TRBV15; possibly TRBD1 for D (5 bases). The germline CDR1 and CDR2 sequences are LNHNV and YYDKDF (reference sequence). V was pared by 1 base and J by 6 bases, with 13 bases between. The CDR3 has 16 residues. The CDR3 sequence is CATSRGAGPINSPLHF. The DNA for the CDR3 is TGTGCCACCAGCAGAGGGGCGGGACCTATTAATTCACCCCTCCACTTT.

This clonotype was seen a handful of times. This sequence joins TRBV30 and TRBJ2-5, with D unclear. The CDR3 runs 16 residues. V was trimmed by 2 bases and J by 4 bases, leaving 20 bases between them. Per the germline V gene, CDR1 is GTSNPN and CDR2 is SVGIG (reference sequence). The CDR3 coding sequence is TGTGCCTGGAGTCAAAGTCGGGTGCTAGGCAGAGAGACCCAGTACTTC. Residues: CAWSQSRVLGRETQYF. The full variable domain, in which reference TRBV30 and TRBJ2-5 provide the parts outside the CDR3, is SQTIHQWPATLVQPVGSPLSLECTVEGTSNPNLYWYRQAAGRGLQLLFYSVGIGQISSEVPQNLSASRPQDRQFILSSKKLLLSDSGFYLCAWSQSRVLGRETQYFGPGTRLLVL.

Many counts were recorded for this clonotype. Here the CDR3 DNA reads TGTGCCAGCAGCGCCGGGACTTACTTGGGGTATGAGCAGTTCTTC. This encodes CASSAGTYLGYEQFF. This chain links TRBV9 with TRBJ2-1; D perhaps matches TRBD2 (6 bases). The CDR3 is 15 amino acids. Germline V CDR1 and CDR2: SGDLS, YYNGEE. With 3 bases removed from V and 8 bases from J, the gap between germline ends came to 18 bases.

This clonotype occurred many times. The chain combines TRBV7-2 with TRBJ2-7; 8 bases are a match to TRBD2. The V gene's germline CDR1 is SGHTA and CDR2 FQGNSA. J gave up 7 bases and V 5 bases, and 13 bases lay outside the gene matches. The CDR3 consists of 15 residues. CDR3 loop: CASSTSAGVAQEQYF. In DNA form, the CDR3 reads TGTGCCAGCAGCACCTCAGCGGGAGTTGCTCAAGAGCAGTACTTC.

In this sample, this clonotype turned up many times. The chain carries TRBV6-2 or TRBV6-3 and TRBJ2-5; D gene ambiguous. The CDR3 spans 15 residues. Germline V gene lookup returns CDR1 MNHEY and CDR2 SVGEGT. V gave up 0 bases and J gave up 0 bases, with 8 bases separating them. CDR3 bases: TGTGCCAGCAGTTACTCGATGTCGGACCAAGAGACCCAGTACTTC. Translation gives CASSYSMSDQETQYF.

V usage is TRBV20-1 and J usage is TRBJ1-1; possible D gene TRBD1, 5 bases. V was cut by 0 bases and J by 0 bases, with 11 bases left in between. This CDR3 spans 15 amino acids. Germline CDR1 is DFQATT and CDR2 is SNEGSKA (reference sequence). The CDR3 loop reads CSAREGTGMNTEAFF. The CDR3 DNA is TGCAGTGCTAGAGAAGGGACGGGGATGAACACTGAAGCTTTCTTT.

This clonotype was recorded at least ten times. The genes are TRBV10-2 and TRBJ1-2, with D hard to call. The CDR3 sequence is 18 residues long. V shed 2 bases and J shed 8 bases, with 27 bases lying between them. The germline V gene has CDR1 WSHSY and CDR2 SAAADI. CDR3 protein: CASSENRIVSKESAGYTF. CDR3 DNA: TGCGCCAGCAGTGAGAACCGCATAGTCAGTAAGGAGAGTGCGGGCTACACCTTC.

The chain employs TRBV20-1 and TRBJ1-2; possibly TRBD1 for D (5 bases). CDR3 length equals 15 residues. Germline CDR1 DFQATT, CDR2 SNEGSKA (reference sequence). The V gene lost 3 bases and the J gene lost 4 bases, with 18 bases spanning the gap. CDR3 loop: CSARTVGGEPYGYTF. In nucleotides, the CDR3 is TGCAGTGCTAGGACTGTGGGGGGGGAACCCTATGGCTACACCTTC.

Comments on this clonotype: Germline and junction disagree at one end, which may indicate a read error. The rearrangement uses TRBV27 and TRBJ2-2, with D possibly matching TRBD1 (6 bases). Germline CDR1 is MNHEY and CDR2 is SMNVEV (reference sequence). The CDR3 runs to 16 residues. The CDR3 DNA reads as TGTGCCAGCAGTTCCTGGACAGCTCGGGGCACCAGGGAGCTGTTTTTT. This translates into CASSSWTARGTRELFF.

Ten or more counts support this clonotype. The J gene is TRBJ2-1, the V gene TRBV25-1; no clear D gene. The CDR3 has 11 amino acids. The ends were cut back, 4 bases at V and 12 bases at J, with 10 bases in the middle. The germline gives CDR1 MGHDK, CDR2 SYGVNS. CDR3 in amino acids: CASSVDLGQFF. The CDR3 DNA reads TGTGCCAGCAGTGTAGACCTTGGGCAGTTCTTC.

The chain links TRBV24-1 to TRBJ2-3; TRBD1 matches 7 bases. CDR1 is KGHDR and CDR2 is SFDVKD in the germline V gene. The V gene end was trimmed by 7 bases and the J gene end by 0 bases; junction bases not matched to a gene: 6. This CDR3 has 15 residues. CDR3 DNA: TGTGCCACCAGCCCGACAGGGACAAGCACAGATACGCAGTATTTT. It specifies CATSPTGTSTDTQYF.

The chain has TRBV7-8 and TRBJ2-5, with D maybe TRBD1 (6 bases). The V end was cut by 2 bases, the J end by 5 bases, with 18 bases between. The CDR3 totals 16 residues. Germline assignment: CDR1 SGHVS and CDR2 FQNEAQ. The CDR3 DNA sequence: TGTGCCAGCAGCTTAACTCGGACAGTCAAAGGGGAGACCCAGTACTTC. Protein: CASSLTRTVKGETQYF.

This clonotype was counted many times. V and J are TRBV20-1 and TRBJ2-3; maybe TRBD2 (6 bases). The germline V gene encodes CDR1 DFQATT and CDR2 SNEGSKA (reference sequence). The V end lost 0 bases, the J end lost 1 base, and 11 bases lay between the germline ends. The CDR3 totals 15 residues. Here the CDR3 DNA reads TGCAGTGCTAGAGATCCGGCTAGCGGCACAGATACGCAGTATTTT. This sequence encodes CSARDPASGTDTQYF.

This clonotype has a count of ten or more. V and J are TRBV2 and TRBJ1-5, with 7 nucleotides matching TRBD1. Unmatched junction bases numbered 3, after V lost 6 bases and J lost 4 bases. Germline CDR1 reads SNHLY; CDR2 reads FYNNEI. CDR3 size: 13 residues. The DNA for the CDR3 is TGTGCCAGCAGGCGGGACAGAAATCAGCCCCAGCATTTT. It yields the protein CASRRDRNQPQHF.